This T cell receptor beta chain was recorded in a study of blood T cell repertoires in COVID-19. The method was immunoSEQ multiplex PCR; TCRdb's version includes in-frame clones alone and lacks a portion of them. The sample records about 210,000 clones, roughly four fifths being singletons. The source material was PBMCs or T cells enriched from blood (not recorded which). The clonotype was recovered from a man aged 35-49 years who had recovered from COVID-19.

In DNA, the CDR3 is TGTGCCAGCTCGCATCTCAATCCGGGACAAATCTCTGGAAACACCATATATTTT. Its protein product is CASSHLNPGQISGNTIYF. This chain joins TRBV18 and TRBJ1-3; possibly TRBD1 for D (6 bases). The CDR3 has 18 residues. The ends were cut back, 6 bases at V and 0 bases at J, with 21 bases in the middle. Per germline, CDR1 KGHSH and CDR2 LQKENI.